This T cell receptor beta chain was captured by sequencing in a study of blood T cell repertoires in COVID-19. Per the study methods: Quantification of nucleated cells was approximated via reference gene primer amplification. The data were produced by immunoSEQ multiplex PCR, yet TCRdb's version contains in-frame clones alone and is incomplete. V and J calls and clone size follow that table, whereas D and trimming were derived from the DNA. The sample carries tens of thousands of clones, 88% recorded once. Source material: peripheral blood. The receptor was derived from a middle-aged man with acute or convalescent COVID-19.

CDR3 nucleotides: TGTGCCAGCGGCCCAGGGGGCGCGGGGGTTGAAAAACTGTTTTTT. It translates to CASGPGGAGVEKLFF. The V gene is TRBV6-5, the J gene TRBJ1-4, with 8 bases fitting TRBD1. The germline V gene has CDR1 MNHEY and CDR2 SVGAGI. This CDR3 comprises 15 residues. The V and J ends lost 8 bases and 7 bases, in that order; junction bases with no gene match: 12.